This T cell receptor (beta chain) stems from a study of type 1 regulatory T cells. In the study overall: T-allo10 is an in vitro-generated, Tr1-enriched CD4 T cell product specific for alloantigen.

Each CDR3 protein is one row after TCRdb ran MiXCR on the reads. The profile shows 60,000 to 80,000 distinct CDR3 sequences, around 63% of them singletons. T-allo10 cells from the graft donor were described as anergic, host-alloantigen-specific, and alloantigen-specific suppressors. This clonotype was counted a few times. What it binds is unknown. Germline assignment: CDR1 LNHDA and CDR2 SQIVND (reference sequence). V trimming: 2 bases; J trimming: 3 bases; junction bases outside the gene matches: 11. This CDR3 is built from 19 residues. V and J are TRBV19 and TRBJ2-6, with TRBD1 matching over 9 bases. This clonotype was obtained from a human donor in good health. Sequencing was carried out using cultured T cells, either the whole culture or a sorted T cell fraction (not recorded which). The subset denotes: Tr1-enriched cell product generated in vitro against host alloantigens. The DNA for the CDR3 is TGTGCCAGTAGTATATTGGGACAGGGAAGCACAAGTGGGGCCAACGTCCTGACTTTC. It encodes CASSILGQGSTSGANVLTF.